Listed here are 25 T cell receptor beta chains from one sample, sequenced in a study of blood T cell repertoires in COVID-19 (TCRdb year 2020). The library came from the immunoSEQ multiplex PCR assay. TCRdb provides this immuneACCESS table in a form limited to in-frame rearrangements. Some clones are lacking; in checked studies, under half of them reflect an unresolved V gene, and why the rest are absent is not known. The sample has about 190,000 clones on record, roughly 80% of them singletons. The ten largest clonotypes hold around 12% of the sample. Material for sequencing was peripheral blood. The receptors were sampled from a woman aged 50 to 65 with acute or convalescent COVID-19.

This chain uses TRBV20-1 with TRBJ1-2; D unresolved. The CDR3 totals 11 residues. Germline-derived CDR1 and CDR2 are DFQATT and SNEGSKA (reference sequence). The V gene lost 5 bases and the J gene lost 4 bases, with 8 bases spanning the gap. In nucleotides, the CDR3 is TGCAGTGCTCAAAGCCTCTATGGCTACACCTTC. Amino acids: CSAQSLYGYTF.

In nucleotides, the CDR3 is TGCAGCGTTTTGGGAGGCTATAATTCCTACAATGAGCAGTTCTTC. Translated: CSVLGGYNSYNEQFF. The V gene is TRBV29-1, the J gene TRBJ2-1, with D possibly TRBD2 on 6 matching bases. The CDR3 runs 15 residues. CDR1 is SQVTM and CDR2 is ANQGSEA in the germline V gene. V dropped 5 bases and J dropped 1 base, with 15 bases sitting between them.

The genes are TRBV5-1 and TRBJ1-2; maybe TRBD1 (5 bases). V lost 4 bases and J lost 6, with 19 bases in between. The CDR3 is 15 amino acids. The germline V gene encodes CDR1 SGHRS and CDR2 YFSETQ. The CDR3 DNA reads TGCGCCAGCAGCATAGGTCCGAGCAGGGAGGATGGCTACACCTTC. The encoded protein is CASSIGPSREDGYTF.

The chain recombines TRBV11-2 with TRBJ1-1, with no clear D. The CDR3 has 15 residues. V was clipped by 5 bases and J by 1 base, with 14 bases between them. From germline, CDR1 is SGHAT and CDR2 FQNNGV. In DNA form, the CDR3 reads TGTGCCAGCAGCCCCTATGGGAGTTGGAACACTGAAGCTTTCTTT. As protein: CASSPYGSWNTEAFF.

The CDR3 reads CASSQDLTQGGEQYF. The CDR3 region has the DNA TGTGCCAGCAGCCAAGACCTCACCCAGGGGGGAGAGCAGTACTTC. The gene calls are TRBV14 and TRBJ2-7; maybe TRBD1 (7 bases). Trimming left V 0 bases short and J 7 bases short, with 16 bases between. There are 15 residues in the CDR3. In germline, CDR1 is SGHDN, CDR2 FVKESK.

The genes are TRBV5-8 and TRBJ2-7; 7 positions agree with TRBD1. The CDR3 length is 14 residues. The V and J ends lost 2 bases and 5 bases, in that order; junction bases with no gene match: 7. The V gene's germline CDR1 is SGHTS and CDR2 YDEGEE. CDR3 DNA: TGTGCCAGCAGCTTCGACAGGGTGAAGCACGAGCAGTACTTC. Residues: CASSFDRVKHEQYF.

This sequence joins TRBV5-1 and TRBJ1-1; D might be TRBD1 (5 bases). Germline CDR1 is SGHRS and CDR2 is YFSETQ. This CDR3 contains 13 residues. Trimming removed 4 bases at V and 4 bases at J, with 11 bases between. The CDR3 coding sequence is TGCGCCAGCAGCCAGGGTTTTAGCACTGAAGCTTTCTTT. Residues: CASSQGFSTEAFF.

In this sample, this clone turned up once. The junction and the germline gene differ at one end; a read error may be behind it. The chain links TRBV6-1 to TRBJ1-2, with a possible D match to TRBD1 (5 bases). This CDR3 region has 15 residues. Germline V CDR1 and CDR2: MNHNS, SASEGT. The CDR3 region has the DNA TGTGCCAGCAGCGAAGGAAGGGGCGTAAACTATGGCTACACCTTC. This translates into CASSEGRGVNYGYTF.

This clone came up a few times. This chain joins TRBV5-4 and TRBJ2-7; 15 bases are shared with TRBD2. In germline, CDR1 is SGHNT, CDR2 YYREEE (reference sequence). The junction had 1 base not matched to a gene; V was cut back by 4 bases and J by 2 bases. The CDR3 length is 15 residues. Here the CDR3 DNA reads TGTGCCAGCAGCCGGACTAGCGGGGGGGCCTACGAGCAGTACTTC. Protein product: CASSRTSGGAYEQYF.

The chain employs TRBV24-1 and TRBJ1-1, with 7 positions matching TRBD1. Germline V gene lookup returns CDR1 KGHDR and CDR2 SFDVKD. This CDR3 region has 13 residues. Trimming removed 2 bases from V and 12 bases from J; junction bases left unmatched: 8. The CDR3 nucleotides read TGTGCCACCAGTGATTACGCAGGGGGAAGAACTTTCTTT. Translating it yields CATSDYAGGRTFF.

The rearrangement joins TRBV10-3 to TRBJ1-2; 10 bases fit TRBD1. In germline, CDR1 is ENHRY, CDR2 SYGVKD. The CDR3 covers 13 residues. J gave up 8 bases and V 6 bases, and 6 bases lay outside the gene matches. In DNA, the CDR3 is TGTGCCATCAGATGGGACAGGGGAGGCGGCTACACCTTC. Translated: CAIRWDRGGGYTF.

This CDR3 reads CASRISGVTNEKLFF. The CDR3 DNA is TGTGCCAGCAGGATCTCAGGGGTTACTAATGAAAAACTGTTTTTT. This chain links TRBV6-5 with TRBJ1-4; tentatively, D is TRBD1 (6 bases). V lost 6 bases and J lost 2, with 13 bases in between. The CDR3 is made up of 15 amino acids. Germline CDR1 and CDR2: MNHEY and SVGAGI.

The chain has TRBV5-6 and TRBJ2-7; 8 nucleotides line up with TRBD1. Germline CDR1 SGHDT, CDR2 YYEEEE. J lost 2 bases, V lost 4 bases, and 8 bases had no gene match. This CDR3 is built from 15 residues. In DNA, the CDR3 is TGTGCCAGCAGCCCTAGGACAGGGTTAACCTACGAGCAGTACTTC. It translates to CASSPRTGLTYEQYF.

The chain uses TRBV13 and TRBJ1-2; 8 bases align to TRBD1. CDR3 length equals 15 residues. With V trimmed by 5 bases and J by 8 bases, 13 bases remained unmatched. Germline V gene sequence: CDR1 PRHDT, CDR2 FYEKMQ (reference sequence). For the CDR3, the DNA is TGTGCCAGCAGCGACAATTCCAGGGGGCGTAGCGGCTACACCTTC. This codes for CASSDNSRGRSGYTF.

The rearrangement uses TRBV11-2 and TRBJ1-2, with 11 bases aligning to TRBD1. The V gene's germline CDR1 is SGHAT and CDR2 FQNNGV. The CDR3 has 15 residues. After removal of 1 base from V and 8 bases from J, the junction contained 6 bases not matched to a gene. The chain's CDR3 is CASSLGPGQGEGYTF. In DNA, the CDR3 is TGTGCCAGCAGCTTAGGCCCGGGACAGGGGGAAGGCTACACCTTC.

The chain recombines TRBV28 with TRBJ1-5; 8 nucleotides align to TRBD1. V lost 10 bases, J lost 6 bases, and 5 bases stayed unmatched. The CDR3 is 12 residues long. Germline lookup yields CDR1 MDHEN and CDR2 SYDVKM. The CDR3: CATKTGVQPQHF. CDR3 bases: TGTGCCACCAAGACAGGGGTTCAGCCCCAGCATTTT.

V gene TRBV2 combines with J gene TRBJ1-4, with 7 bases aligning to TRBD1. The CDR3 loop spans 15 amino acids. The V segment lost 3 bases and the J segment 3 bases; nucleotides outside the gene matches: 4. Germline V gives CDR1 SNHLY, CDR2 FYNNEI. In DNA, the CDR3 is TGTGCCAGCAGTGATTGGGGGACAGCTAATGAAAAACTGTTTTTT. Encoded protein: CASSDWGTANEKLFF.

In its sample, this clone was seen once. V usage is TRBV27 and J usage is TRBJ1-4; TRBD1 agrees at 9 bases. CDR1 is MNHEY, CDR2 SMNVEV, per germline (reference sequence). CDR3 length: 18 amino acids. Trimming took 6 bases from V and 5 from J; bases not matched to a gene: 16. The CDR3 DNA reads as TGTGCCAGCAGGGGCCAAAACAGGGGGCGAGGTGTAAATGAAAAACTGTTTTTT. Its protein is CASRGQNRGRGVNEKLFF.

The J gene is TRBJ1-2, the V gene TRBV5-6; D unclear. Germline V gene lookup returns CDR1 SGHDT and CDR2 YYEEEE. The CDR3 has 16 residues. V lost 4 bases to trimming and J lost 4 bases, with 20 bases between them. The CDR3 is CASSAAWRVPLYGYTF. CDR3 coding DNA: TGTGCCAGCAGCGCCGCGTGGCGGGTACCCCTCTATGGCTACACCTTC.

This clone was seen a single time. The V call is TRBV5-6, the J call TRBJ1-6, with 7 positions matching TRBD1. V lost 2 bases to trimming and J lost 7 bases; unmatched junction nucleotides: 9. This CDR3 spans 16 amino acids. Per the germline V gene, CDR1 is SGHDT and CDR2 is YYEEEE. The CDR3 coding sequence is TGTGCCAGCAGCTTACGACGAGGGGGCCTCAATTCACCCCTCCACTTT. Its translation: CASSLRRGGLNSPLHF.

Concerning this clone itself: A junction end diverges from the germline sequence, so it may reflect a read error. This rearrangement joins TRBV28 to TRBJ1-2; D remains unclear. This CDR3 has 12 amino acids. The germline gives CDR1 MDHEN, CDR2 SYDVKM. In DNA form, the CDR3 reads TGTGCCAGCAGTTTCCAGCAGAGGAGACGTATCTTC. Translating it yields CASSFQQRRRIF.

This clone was seen a handful of times. The chain carries TRBV9 and TRBJ2-3, with a possible D match to TRBD2 (5 bases). Between the trimmed V and J ends, which lost 4 bases and 4 bases, there was a span of 16 bases. The CDR3 runs to 15 residues. In germline, CDR1 is SGDLS, CDR2 YYNGEE. The CDR3 protein is CASSPRDFDADTQYF. CDR3 nucleotide sequence: TGTGCCAGCAGCCCCCGGGATTTCGACGCAGATACGCAGTATTTT.

This clone was seen a single time. DNA of the CDR3: TGTGCCAGCAGCACAAAACGGGGTTTGGACAATGAGCAGTTCTTC. This gives the protein CASSTKRGLDNEQFF. This chain uses TRBV5-4 with TRBJ2-1, with a possible D match to TRBD2 (5 bases). V was cut by 4 bases and J by 5 bases, with 16 bases left in between. This CDR3 spans 15 amino acids. Germline assignment: CDR1 SGHNT and CDR2 YYREEE (reference sequence).

The chain joins TRBV14 to TRBJ1-2, with 7 positions matching TRBD1. V trimming: 6 bases; J trimming: 8 bases; junction bases outside the gene matches: 9. The germline CDR1 and CDR2 sequences are SGHDN and FVKESK. The CDR3 covers 13 residues. CDR3 nucleotides: TGTGCCAGCAGGCTCAGGGGGAGCAAGGGCTACACCTTC. Its translation: CASRLRGSKGYTF.

The rearrangement uses TRBV2 and TRBJ1-2; possibly TRBD1 for D (6 bases). The V gene lost 5 bases and the J gene lost 3 bases, with 16 bases spanning the gap. CDR1 is SNHLY, CDR2 FYNNEI, per germline. CDR3 length: 15 residues. CDR3 amino acids: CASSLLGGGYYGYTF. CDR3 DNA: TGTGCCAGCAGTCTTCTAGGGGGGGGTTACTATGGCTACACCTTC. Based on the CDR3 plus reference TRBV2 and TRBJ1-2, the full variable domain is EPEVTQTPSHQVTQMGQEVILRCVPISNHLYFYWYRQILGQKVEFLVSFYNNEISEKSEIFDDQFSVERPDGSNFTLKIRSTKLEDSAMYFCASSLLGGGYYGYTFGSGTRLTVV.